A selection of T cell receptor beta chains follows, all from one sample in a study of CD8 T cells in ankylosing spondylitis. From the 5' RACE reads, TCRdb called clonotypes with MiXCR, one entry per CDR3 protein. The data hold roughly 280,000 distinct CDR3 sequences, with 20% observed a single time. The specimen sequenced was blood, either unsorted or a sorted T cell fraction (not recorded which). The receptors derive from a male donor with ankylosing spondylitis or in good health (not recorded which). Both conserved end residues are trimmed from each CDR3. Clone sizes are given selectively: once, few, many, or a class where the clone is expanded.

v_gene: TRBV5-1; abundance: few; CDR3aa: ASSLAGAPGDTQY
v_gene: TRBV10-3; abundance: few; CDR3aa: AISMDTSTDTQY
v_gene: TRBV12-3/TRBV12-4; abundance: NA; CDR3aa: ASSLDRRGATDTQY
v_gene: TRBV5-1; abundance: NA; CDR3aa: ASSSTGFSGNTIY
v_gene: TRBV11-2; abundance: few; CDR3aa: ASRQPGLAEETQY
v_gene: TRBV20-1; abundance: NA; CDR3aa: SASGNNQPQH
v_gene: TRBV20-1; abundance: NA; CDR3aa: SASGGSGRQETQY
v_gene: TRBV12-3/TRBV12-4; abundance: few; CDR3aa: ASSDSGTVNEKLF
v_gene: TRBV5-1; abundance: NA; CDR3aa: ASSFGGRTVNTEAF
v_gene: TRBV28; abundance: NA; CDR3aa: ASYDFNNEQF
v_gene: TRBV5-1; abundance: few; CDR3aa: ASSLNFNEQF
v_gene: TRBV2; abundance: few; CDR3aa: ASSEVGNGEAF
v_gene: TRBV29-1; abundance: NA; CDR3aa: SGGPQETQY
v_gene: TRBV5-1; abundance: NA; CDR3aa: ASSLWTGDNEQF
v_gene: TRBV4-2; abundance: few; CDR3aa: ASSQDYTGTSGSSEQF
v_gene: TRBV12-3/TRBV12-4; abundance: NA; CDR3aa: ASSIGTSGSTDTQY
v_gene: TRBV7-2; abundance: NA; CDR3aa: ASSLVRGAHTGELF
v_gene: TRBV15; abundance: NA; CDR3aa: ATSRRSGAAGQPQH
v_gene: TRBV6-1; abundance: many; CDR3aa: ASSEALGEYSPLH
v_gene: TRBV7-2; abundance: NA; CDR3aa: ASSLEWDRVSTGELF
v_gene: TRBV12-3/TRBV12-4; abundance: few; CDR3aa: ASNQGPDTQY
v_gene: TRBV5-1; abundance: many; CDR3aa: ASSFDGQGGTDTQY
v_gene: TRBV10-3; abundance: few; CDR3aa: AIRSDQGMDTQY
v_gene: TRBV12-3/TRBV12-4; abundance: NA; CDR3aa: ASSSWDRDTEAF
v_gene: TRBV29-1; abundance: few; CDR3aa: SVHRVGDTQY
v_gene: TRBV12-3/TRBV12-4; abundance: NA; CDR3aa: ASIRGIGSQETQY
v_gene: TRBV29-1; abundance: NA; CDR3aa: SVMEGFGYT
v_gene: TRBV5-1; abundance: few; CDR3aa: ASSLTGSGANVLT
v_gene: TRBV7-2; abundance: few; CDR3aa: ASSLETGETQY
v_gene: TRBV29-1; abundance: NA; CDR3aa: SVGEQGAGGNQPQH
v_gene: TRBV12-3/TRBV12-4; abundance: NA; CDR3aa: ASSLPEETQY
v_gene: TRBV24-1; abundance: NA; CDR3aa: ATSDRKDVDEQF
v_gene: TRBV20-1; abundance: few; CDR3aa: SAPILGYGYT
v_gene: TRBV5-1; abundance: NA; CDR3aa: ASSLVTGAQNEQF
v_gene: TRBV6-6; abundance: few; CDR3aa: ATTVSSGNTIY
v_gene: TRBV5-1; abundance: few; CDR3aa: ASSPPGGPFETQY
v_gene: TRBV5-1; abundance: NA; CDR3aa: ASSRVGQGATDGYT
v_gene: TRBV3-1; abundance: few; CDR3aa: ASSQRTNTGELF
v_gene: TRBV4-1; abundance: NA; CDR3aa: ASSRNNEQF
v_gene: TRBV7-2; abundance: NA; CDR3aa: ASSFQAGDLELF
v_gene: TRBV7-8; abundance: NA; CDR3aa: ASSPGGATMNTGELF
v_gene: TRBV12-3/TRBV12-4; abundance: NA; CDR3aa: ASSLQGGGTDTQY
v_gene: TRBV12-3/TRBV12-4; abundance: NA; CDR3aa: ASSLSYRIYGYT
v_gene: TRBV3-1; abundance: NA; CDR3aa: ASSPMGLAMIDTQY
v_gene: TRBV5-1; abundance: few; CDR3aa: ASSLGGHLTDTQY
v_gene: TRBV11-2; abundance: few; CDR3aa: ASSKLAVVTDTQY
v_gene: TRBV20-1; abundance: many; CDR3aa: SARDGQGLKQF
v_gene: TRBV5-1; abundance: NA; CDR3aa: ASSLLFQGAAGNTIY
v_gene: TRBV7-3; abundance: NA; CDR3aa: ASSLNSGRRGRTGELF
v_gene: TRBV15; abundance: few; CDR3aa: ATSRDQLLVGETQY
v_gene: TRBV10-3; abundance: few; CDR3aa: ASQGGGNQETQY
v_gene: TRBV5-5; abundance: few; CDR3aa: ASSLDSGIGANVLT
v_gene: TRBV12-3/TRBV12-4; abundance: NA; CDR3aa: ASSRTSGSAKNIQY
v_gene: TRBV11-2; abundance: NA; CDR3aa: ASRSGQGLYTEAF
v_gene: TRBV11-1; abundance: many; CDR3aa: ASSLYQTGELF
v_gene: TRBV20-1; abundance: few; CDR3aa: SAPGLNTEAF
v_gene: TRBV11-2; abundance: few; CDR3aa: ASSLGPQAQY
v_gene: TRBV20-1; abundance: few; CDR3aa: SAYDRGRETQY
v_gene: TRBV11-2; abundance: NA; CDR3aa: ASSLAGKPNQPQH
v_gene: TRBV5-1; abundance: NA; CDR3aa: ASSLTRLAAGELF